This T cell receptor (beta chain) was identified during a study of cytomegalovirus exposure and HLA in healthy donors. Germline V gene data show CDR1 as SNHLY and CDR2 as FYNNEI. Trimming took off 7 bases at V and 8 bases at J, with 14 bases between the two ends. The CDR3 spans 13 residues. This PCR relied on a set of 60 Vbeta primers and 13 Jbeta primers. Some clones are missing from TCRdb's copy, which holds only in-frame ones; the method was immunoSEQ multiplex PCR. The data show about 160,000 clones, around 80% seen once. The sample comprised PBMCs. This TCR came from a man between 50 and 59 years old in good health and CMV-seropositive. The V and J genes are TRBV2 and TRBJ2-2; tentative D call: TRBD2 (6 bases). The CDR3 spells CASTRLAGGELFF. The DNA for the CDR3 is TGTGCCAGCACAAGACTCGCGGGAGGGGAGCTGTTTTTT.